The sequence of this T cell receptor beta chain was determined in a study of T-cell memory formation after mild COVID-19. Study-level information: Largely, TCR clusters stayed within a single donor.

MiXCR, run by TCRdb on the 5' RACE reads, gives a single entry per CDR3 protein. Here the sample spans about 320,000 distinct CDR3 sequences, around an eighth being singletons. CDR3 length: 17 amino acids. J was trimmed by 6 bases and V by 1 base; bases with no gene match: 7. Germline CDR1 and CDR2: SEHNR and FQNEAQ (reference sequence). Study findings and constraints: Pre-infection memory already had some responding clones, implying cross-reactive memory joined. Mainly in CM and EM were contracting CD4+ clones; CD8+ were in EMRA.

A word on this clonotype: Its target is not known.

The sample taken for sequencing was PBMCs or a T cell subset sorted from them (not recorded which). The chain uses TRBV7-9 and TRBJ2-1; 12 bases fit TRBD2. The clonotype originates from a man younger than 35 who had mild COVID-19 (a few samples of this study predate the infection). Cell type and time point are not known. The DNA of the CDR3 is TGTGCCAGCAGCTTAGAGAACCTAGCGGGGGGGAGCAATGAGCAGTTCTTC. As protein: CASSLENLAGGSNEQFF.